These 27 T cell receptor beta chains were all obtained from the same sample, sequenced in a study of human T cells and chemical hapten exposure. TCRdb passed the RACE reads through MiXCR, listing each CDR3 protein once. Among 85,000 or so distinct CDR3 sequences listed, around 10% were seen once. Time point noted: patch test 2, 6 weeks after DPC sensitization. Treatment described: therapeutic diphenylcyclopropenone sensitization with weekly scalp DPC. The sequences come from whole blood, collected in connection with sensitization to the hapten diphenylcyclopropenone (DPC). These receptors were obtained from a man younger than 35 with alopecia areata. Some clones in this sample may be carry-over from other donors' samples.

This clonotype has ten or more counts. The chain links TRBV4-2 to TRBJ1-5, with 10 nucleotides matching TRBD1. In germline, CDR1 is LGHNA, CDR2 YNFKEQ. The V segment lost 1 base and the J segment 6 bases; nucleotides outside the gene matches: 6. The CDR3 is 16 residues long. CDR3: CASSQGTGTGAQPQHF. In DNA, the CDR3 is TGTGCCAGCAGCCAAGGTACCGGGACAGGGGCTCAGCCCCAGCATTTT.

This clonotype was picked up a small number of times. V and J are TRBV7-9 and TRBJ2-1; D not resolved. The CDR3 sequence is 14 residues long. Looked up from germline, CDR1 is SEHNR and CDR2 is FQNEAQ (reference sequence). With 5 bases removed from V and 1 base from J, the gap between germline ends came to 9 bases. The CDR3 sequence: CASSQDTSYNEQFF. The CDR3 region has the DNA TGTGCCAGCAGCCAAGACACGTCCTACAATGAGCAGTTCTTC.

This clonotype was seen more than once but under ten times. This chain uses TRBV3-1 with TRBJ2-3; D ambiguous. V was shortened by 1 base and J by 2 bases, with 10 bases between the two germline ends. This CDR3 comprises 15 residues. Per the germline V gene, CDR1 is LGHDT and CDR2 is YNNKEL (reference sequence). The CDR3 sequence: CASSQVRLHTDTQYF. The CDR3 nucleotides are TGTGCCAGCAGCCAAGTGAGGCTCCACACAGATACGCAGTATTTT.

This clonotype was counted ten times or more. This chain joins TRBV28 and TRBJ2-7, with D possibly TRBD1 on 6 matching bases. The V gene lost 9 bases and the J gene lost 0 bases, with 21 bases spanning the gap. This CDR3 is built from 16 residues. The V gene's germline CDR1 is MDHEN and CDR2 SYDVKM. Here the CDR3 DNA reads TGTGCCAGTACAAGCGGCGGAGGACAGAACTCCTACGAGCAGTACTTC. Encoded protein: CASTSGGGQNSYEQYF.

The sample holds a few counts of this clonotype. V and J are TRBV29-1 and TRBJ1-1; 9 bases are a match to TRBD1. Per germline, CDR1 SQVTM and CDR2 ANQGSEA. V dropped 7 bases and J dropped 7; count of bases not matched to a gene: 4. This CDR3 is built from 11 residues. CDR3 loop: CSEGTGNEAFF. In DNA form, the CDR3 reads TGCAGCGAGGGGACAGGGAATGAAGCTTTCTTT.

The chain is built from TRBV24-1 and TRBJ2-7; D uncertain. The V end was cut by 4 bases, the J end by 0 bases, with 6 bases between. The germline CDR1 and CDR2 sequences are KGHDR and SFDVKD. The length of the CDR3 is 13 residues. The CDR3 loop reads CATSEGPSYEQYF. CDR3 DNA: TGTGCCACCAGTGAAGGGCCCTCCTACGAGCAGTACTTC.

A few counts support this clonotype. This chain connects TRBV2 to TRBJ2-3; D might be TRBD1 (5 bases). This CDR3 has 14 amino acids. Between the trimmed V and J ends, which lost 7 bases and 5 bases, there was a span of 16 bases. Looked up from germline, CDR1 is SNHLY and CDR2 is FYNNEI. DNA of the CDR3: TGTGCCAGCATACGGGTCAGGGTAGAAGATACGCAGTATTTT. Translation gives CASIRVRVEDTQYF.

This clonotype has a handful of counts. The chain has TRBV6-5 and TRBJ2-2, with D possibly being TRBD1 (6 bases). The CDR3 has 16 residues. V lost 0 bases to trimming and J lost 1 base, with 9 bases between them. Germline V gene data show CDR1 as MNHEY and CDR2 as SVGAGI. The CDR3 DNA reads as TGTGCCAGCAGTTACTCGACGACAGGGAACACCGGGGAGCTGTTTTTT. Translated, it gives CASSYSTTGNTGELFF.

This clonotype was picked up many times. This chain links TRBV5-6 with TRBJ1-1; no clear D. The ends were cut back, 1 base at V and 0 bases at J, with 7 bases in the middle. Germline V CDR1 and CDR2: SGHDT, YYEEEE. This CDR3 contains 14 residues. The CDR3 spells CASSLPDLNTEAFF. In DNA form, the CDR3 reads TGTGCCAGCAGCTTGCCGGATCTGAACACTGAAGCTTTCTTT.

The chain is built from TRBV27 and TRBJ1-3; D not certain. The CDR3 contains 15 residues. The germline V gene encodes CDR1 MNHEY and CDR2 SMNVEV (reference sequence). The V and J ends lost 0 bases and 2 bases respectively, with 8 bases between them. CDR3 protein: CASSLSRETGNTIYF. The CDR3 coding sequence is TGTGCCAGCAGTTTATCGCGGGAAACTGGAAACACCATATATTTT.

Only a few counts were recorded for this clonotype. The chain joins TRBV2 to TRBJ2-2, with D possibly TRBD1 on 5 matching bases. This CDR3 contains 17 residues. Germline CDR1 is SNHLY and CDR2 is FYNNEI. V dropped 6 bases and J dropped 0 bases, with 17 bases sitting between them. CDR3 amino acids: CASRQLTVIANTGELFF. As DNA, the CDR3 is TGTGCCAGCAGACAATTGACAGTAATCGCGAACACCGGGGAGCTGTTTTTT.

This clonotype was observed a handful of times. The rearrangement joins TRBV27 to TRBJ1-6; no firm D call. Germline lookup yields CDR1 MNHEY and CDR2 SMNVEV (reference sequence). The CDR3 is made up of 17 amino acids. Trimming removed 7 bases at V and 2 bases at J, with 18 bases between. CDR3 in amino acids: CASTRSLRQAYNSPLHF. The CDR3 DNA follows: TGTGCCAGCACTCGATCTCTCCGGCAGGCCTATAATTCACCCCTCCACTTT.

This clonotype was counted between two and nine times. The V and J genes are TRBV12-3 or TRBV12-4 and TRBJ1-6; D gene uncertain. The CDR3 has 13 residues. The V gene lost 8 bases and the J gene lost 10 bases, with 15 bases spanning the gap. The CDR3 sequence: CASQQGLTSPLHF. CDR3 DNA: TGTGCCAGCCAGCAAGGCCTAACGTCACCCCTCCACTTT.

There are many counts of this clonotype. The chain has TRBV11-2 and TRBJ2-1; D unresolved. Per germline, CDR1 SGHAT and CDR2 FQNNGV. V was trimmed by 0 bases and J by 3 bases, leaving 6 bases between them. The CDR3 sequence is 14 residues long. CDR3 DNA: TGTGCCAGCAGCTTAGACCAGGACTACAATGAGCAGTTCTTC. Residues: CASSLDQDYNEQFF.

This clonotype was seen repeatedly, ten times or more. The chain recombines TRBV5-1 with TRBJ2-2; TRBD1 agrees at 7 bases. The germline V gene has CDR1 SGHRS and CDR2 YFSETQ. V lost 4 bases, J lost 1 base, and 7 bases stayed unmatched. This CDR3 spans 16 amino acids. The CDR3 bases are TGCGCCAGCAGCACACCACAGGGGAGGAACACCGGGGAGCTGTTTTTT. Translation: CASSTPQGRNTGELFF.

A few counts support this clonotype. The rearrangement links TRBV25-1 to TRBJ2-1; a weak D match, TRBD2 (7 bases). V shed 7 bases and J shed 5 bases, with 9 bases lying between them. There are 12 residues in the CDR3. In germline, CDR1 is MGHDK, CDR2 SYGVNS. CDR3 loop: CASTRGHNEQFF. CDR3 coding DNA: TGTGCCAGCACGCGGGGGCACAATGAGCAGTTCTTC.

V and J are TRBV20-1 and TRBJ2-1; D remains unclear. V lost 0 bases and J 4 bases, leaving 7 bases between the germline ends. Germline V gene data show CDR1 as DFQATT and CDR2 as SNEGSKA (reference sequence). CDR3 size: 13 residues. CDR3 sequence: CSAREQPYNEQFF. Written as DNA, the CDR3 is TGCAGTGCTAGAGAACAGCCGTACAATGAGCAGTTCTTC.

The V call is TRBV11-2, the J call TRBJ2-1, with D unclear. The germline CDR1 and CDR2 sequences are SGHAT and FQNNGV. Trimming shortened V by 3 bases and J by 5 bases, and 8 bases separated the two germline ends. The CDR3 has 13 amino acids. Here the CDR3 reads CASSLQPNNEQFF. The CDR3 DNA reads as TGTGCCAGCAGCTTGCAGCCAAACAATGAGCAGTTCTTC.

This clonotype has a handful of counts. The chain employs TRBV7-3 and TRBJ2-3; a weak D match, TRBD1 (5 bases). The germline V gene encodes CDR1 SGHTA and CDR2 FQGTGA. The V end lost 2 bases, the J end lost 5 bases, and 8 bases lay between the germline ends. This CDR3 spans 13 amino acids. CDR3 sequence: CASSLVRGDTQYF. CDR3 coding DNA: TGTGCCAGCAGCTTAGTTAGGGGAGATACGCAGTATTTT.

This clonotype was detected a few times. The V and J genes are TRBV7-2 and TRBJ1-5; 10 bases map to TRBD1. V dropped 3 bases and J dropped 4; count of bases not matched to a gene: 6. The germline gives CDR1 SGHTA, CDR2 FQGNSA. The CDR3 consists of 16 residues. The CDR3 nucleotides are TGTGCCAGCAGCTTGACAGGGGGCCCATCTAATCAGCCCCAGCATTTT. This sequence encodes CASSLTGGPSNQPQHF.

This clonotype was detected only a few times. This chain links TRBV12-3 or TRBV12-4 with TRBJ2-1; 10 bases agree with TRBD2. The CDR3 covers 15 residues. V trimming: 3 bases; J trimming: 2 bases; junction bases outside the gene matches: 1. The CDR3 DNA reads as TGTGCCAGCAGTTTCAGCGGGGGGGCCTACAATGAGCAGTTCTTC. Its translation: CASSFSGGAYNEQFF.

This clonotype came up a few times. The gene calls are TRBV4-3 and TRBJ1-2; 7 bases fit TRBD1. Germline assignment: CDR1 LGHNA and CDR2 YSLEER. This CDR3 contains 14 residues. The trim removed 3 bases at V and 6 bases at J, leaving 7 bases unmatched. The CDR3 spells CASSHRTGLNGYTF. CDR3 DNA: TGCGCCAGCAGCCACCGGACAGGTTTAAATGGCTACACCTTC.

The chain has TRBV18 and TRBJ1-2; D is unclear. The germline V gene has CDR1 KGHSH and CDR2 LQKENI. V lost 1 base and J lost 2, with 14 bases in between. CDR3 size: 16 residues. The CDR3 reads CASSPQAPRTNYGYTF. CDR3 bases: TGTGCCAGCTCACCACAGGCGCCCAGGACGAACTATGGCTACACCTTC.

This chain joins TRBV18 and TRBJ1-5; D gene ambiguous. The length of the CDR3 is 13 residues. V was clipped by 5 bases and J by 6 bases, with 11 bases between them. Germline V gene data show CDR1 as KGHSH and CDR2 as LQKENI. The CDR3 sequence: CASSGDAVQPQHF. For the CDR3, the DNA is TGTGCCAGCTCAGGCGATGCTGTTCAGCCCCAGCATTTT. The complete variable domain, with remaining parts taken from reference TRBV18 and TRBJ1-5, reads NAGVMQNPRHLVRRRGQEARLRCSPMKGHSHVYWYRQLPEEGLKFMVYLQKENIIDESGMPKERFSAEFPKEGPSILRIQQVVRGDSAAYFCASSGDAVQPQHFGDGTRLSIL.

The chain is built from TRBV6-6 and TRBJ2-7, with D tentatively TRBD1 (6 bases). The CDR3 is 13 residues long. Trimming stripped 6 bases from V and 7 bases from J, with 16 bases between. Germline CDR1 and CDR2: MNHNY and SVGAGI (reference sequence). The CDR3: CASSPTGWGEQYV. The CDR3, as DNA: TGTGCCAGCAGCCCGACAGGCTGGGGAGAGCAGTACGTC.

This clonotype was counted a few times. CDR3 amino acids: CASSPSGDPGYTEAFF. The CDR3 DNA is TGCGCCAGCAGCCCCTCAGGGGACCCTGGGTACACTGAAGCTTTCTTT. This chain connects TRBV4-3 to TRBJ1-1; maybe TRBD1 (6 bases). Germline CDR1 reads LGHNA; CDR2 reads YSLEER. V was trimmed by 4 bases and J by 3 bases, leaving 18 bases between them. The CDR3 spans 16 residues.

The rearrangement uses TRBV10-3 and TRBJ2-3; D remains ambiguous. Between the trimmed V and J ends, which lost 1 base and 2 bases, there was a span of 10 bases. Germline loops: CDR1 ENHRY, CDR2 SYGVKD. This CDR3 is built from 15 residues. CDR3 DNA: TGTGCCATCAGTGAGTTCCGGTCTACCACAGATACGCAGTATTTT. Translation: CAISEFRSTTDTQYF.